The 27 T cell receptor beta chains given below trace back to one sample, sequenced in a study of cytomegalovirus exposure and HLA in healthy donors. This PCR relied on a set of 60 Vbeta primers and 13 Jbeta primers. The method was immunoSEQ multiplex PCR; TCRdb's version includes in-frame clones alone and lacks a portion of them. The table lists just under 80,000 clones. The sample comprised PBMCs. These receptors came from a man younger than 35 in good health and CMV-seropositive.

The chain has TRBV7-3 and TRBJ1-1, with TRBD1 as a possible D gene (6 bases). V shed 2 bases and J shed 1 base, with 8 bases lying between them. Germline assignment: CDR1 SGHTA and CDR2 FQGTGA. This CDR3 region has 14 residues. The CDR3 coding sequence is TGTGCCAGCAGCTTAGCAGGGGCGAACACTGAAGCTTTCTTT. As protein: CASSLAGANTEAFF.

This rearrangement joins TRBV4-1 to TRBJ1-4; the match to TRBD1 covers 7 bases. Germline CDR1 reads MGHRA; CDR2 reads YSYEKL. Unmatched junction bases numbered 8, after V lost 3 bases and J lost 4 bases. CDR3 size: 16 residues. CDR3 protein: CASSQPTGALNEKLFF. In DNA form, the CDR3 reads TGCGCCAGCAGCCAGCCTACAGGGGCACTTAATGAAAAACTGTTTTTT.

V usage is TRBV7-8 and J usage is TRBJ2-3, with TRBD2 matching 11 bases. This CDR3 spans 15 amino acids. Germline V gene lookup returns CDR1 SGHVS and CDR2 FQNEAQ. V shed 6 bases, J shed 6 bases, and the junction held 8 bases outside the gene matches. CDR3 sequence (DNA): TGTGCCAGCAGGATACTAGCGGGAGACTTGGATACGCAGTATTTT. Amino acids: CASRILAGDLDTQYF.

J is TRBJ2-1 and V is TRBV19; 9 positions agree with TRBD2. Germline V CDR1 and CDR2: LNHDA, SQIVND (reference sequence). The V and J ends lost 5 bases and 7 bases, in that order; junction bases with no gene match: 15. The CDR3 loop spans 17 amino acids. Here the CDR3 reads CASSVLFGGGAGNEQFF. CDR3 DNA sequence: TGTGCCAGTAGTGTCCTTTTCGGCGGGGGGGCCGGAAATGAGCAGTTCTTC.

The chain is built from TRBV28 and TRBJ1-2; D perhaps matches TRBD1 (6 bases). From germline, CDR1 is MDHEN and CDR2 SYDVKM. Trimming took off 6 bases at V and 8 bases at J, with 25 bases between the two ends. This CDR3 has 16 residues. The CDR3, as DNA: TGTGCCAGCAGCTACCCTACTGGGGAGGGGGGCGGAGGCTACACCTTC. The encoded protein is CASSYPTGEGGGGYTF.

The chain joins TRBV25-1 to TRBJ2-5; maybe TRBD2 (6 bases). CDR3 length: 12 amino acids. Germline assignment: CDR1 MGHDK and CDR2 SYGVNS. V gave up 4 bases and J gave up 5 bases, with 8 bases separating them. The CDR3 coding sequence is TGTGCCAGCAGTGCCCGGGAGGAGACCCAGTACTTC. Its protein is CASSAREETQYF.

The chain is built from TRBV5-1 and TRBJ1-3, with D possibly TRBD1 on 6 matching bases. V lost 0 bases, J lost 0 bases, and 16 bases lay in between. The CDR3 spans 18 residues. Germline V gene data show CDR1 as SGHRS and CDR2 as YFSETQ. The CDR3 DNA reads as TGCGCCAGCAGCTTGGAAGGTGTGGACAGTTCCTCTGGAAACACCATATATTTT. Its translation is CASSLEGVDSSSGNTIYF.

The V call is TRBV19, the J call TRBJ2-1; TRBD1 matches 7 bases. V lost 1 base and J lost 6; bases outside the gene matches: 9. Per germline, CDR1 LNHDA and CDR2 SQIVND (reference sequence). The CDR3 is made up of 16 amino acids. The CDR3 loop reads CASSIGSRGRVNEQFF. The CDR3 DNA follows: TGTGCCAGTAGTATAGGGTCGAGGGGGCGGGTCAATGAGCAGTTCTTC. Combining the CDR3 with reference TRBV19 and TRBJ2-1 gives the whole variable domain DGGITQSPKYLFRKEGQNVTLSCEQNLNHDAMYWYRQDPGQGLRLIYYSQIVNDFQKGDIAEGYSVSREKKESFPLTVTSAQKNPTAFYLCASSIGSRGRVNEQFFGPGTRLTVL.

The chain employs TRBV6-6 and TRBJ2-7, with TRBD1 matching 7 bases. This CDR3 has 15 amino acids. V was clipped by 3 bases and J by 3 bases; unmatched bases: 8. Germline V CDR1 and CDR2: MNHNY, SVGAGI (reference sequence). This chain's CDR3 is CASSYEGQPHYEQYF. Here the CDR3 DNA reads TGTGCCAGCAGTTATGAGGGACAGCCCCACTACGAGCAGTACTTC.

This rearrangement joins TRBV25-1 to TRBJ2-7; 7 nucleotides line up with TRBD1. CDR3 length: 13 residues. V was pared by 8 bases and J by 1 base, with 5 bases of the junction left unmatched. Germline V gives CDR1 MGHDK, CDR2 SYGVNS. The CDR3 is CASGDSSSYEQYF. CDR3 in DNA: TGTGCCAGCGGGGACAGTTCTTCCTACGAGCAGTACTTC.

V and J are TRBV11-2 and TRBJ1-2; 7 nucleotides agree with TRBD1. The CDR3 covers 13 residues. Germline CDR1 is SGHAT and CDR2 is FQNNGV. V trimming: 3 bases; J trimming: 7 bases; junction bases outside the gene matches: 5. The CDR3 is CASSFNRGPGYTF. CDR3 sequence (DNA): TGTGCCAGCAGCTTTAACAGGGGCCCTGGCTACACCTTC.

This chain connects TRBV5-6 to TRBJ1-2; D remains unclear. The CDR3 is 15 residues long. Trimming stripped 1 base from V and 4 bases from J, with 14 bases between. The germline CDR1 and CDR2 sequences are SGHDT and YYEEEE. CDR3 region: CASSLPNQLFYGYTF. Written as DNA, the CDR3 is TGTGCCAGCAGCTTGCCCAACCAGTTGTTCTATGGCTACACCTTC.

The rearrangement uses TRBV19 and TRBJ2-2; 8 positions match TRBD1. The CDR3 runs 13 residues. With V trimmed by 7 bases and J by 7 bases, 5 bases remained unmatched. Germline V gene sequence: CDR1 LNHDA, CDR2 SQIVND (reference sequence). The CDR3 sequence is CASTDRVIGELFF. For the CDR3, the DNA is TGTGCCAGTACGGACAGGGTGATCGGGGAGCTGTTTTTT.

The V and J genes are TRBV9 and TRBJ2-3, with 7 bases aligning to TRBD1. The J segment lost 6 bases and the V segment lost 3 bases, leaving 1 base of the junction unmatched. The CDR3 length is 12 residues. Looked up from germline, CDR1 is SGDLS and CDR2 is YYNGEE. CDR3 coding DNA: TGTGCCAGCAGCGCACAGGGGGATACGCAGTATTTT. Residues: CASSAQGDTQYF.

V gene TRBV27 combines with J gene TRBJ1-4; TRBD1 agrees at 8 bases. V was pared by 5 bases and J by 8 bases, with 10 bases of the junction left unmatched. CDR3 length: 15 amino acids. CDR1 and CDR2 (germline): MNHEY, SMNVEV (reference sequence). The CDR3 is CASSELRGRGEKLFF. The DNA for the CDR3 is TGTGCCAGCAGTGAACTCAGGGGGCGCGGGGAAAAACTGTTTTTT. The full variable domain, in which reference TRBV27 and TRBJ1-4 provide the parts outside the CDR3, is EAQVTQNPRYLITVTGKKLTVTCSQNMNHEYMSWYRQDPGLGLRQIYYSMNVEVTDKGDVPEGYKVSRKEKRNFPLILESPSPNQTSLYFCASSELRGRGEKLFFGSGTQLSVL.

The CDR3 region is CASSFTSGTYNEQFF. DNA for the CDR3: TGTGCCAGCAGCTTTACTAGCGGAACTTACAATGAGCAGTTCTTC. This rearrangement joins TRBV2 to TRBJ2-1; 8 positions agree with TRBD2. The V and J ends lost 6 bases and 4 bases, in that order; junction bases with no gene match: 8. The CDR3 is made up of 15 amino acids. Germline CDR1 and CDR2: SNHLY and FYNNEI.

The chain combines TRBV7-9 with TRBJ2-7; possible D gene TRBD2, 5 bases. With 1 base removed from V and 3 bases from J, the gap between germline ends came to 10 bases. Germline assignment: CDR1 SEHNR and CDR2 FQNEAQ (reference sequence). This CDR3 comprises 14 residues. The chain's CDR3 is CASSLDRGNYEQYF. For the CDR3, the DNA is TGTGCCAGCAGCTTAGATCGGGGAAACTACGAGCAGTACTTC.

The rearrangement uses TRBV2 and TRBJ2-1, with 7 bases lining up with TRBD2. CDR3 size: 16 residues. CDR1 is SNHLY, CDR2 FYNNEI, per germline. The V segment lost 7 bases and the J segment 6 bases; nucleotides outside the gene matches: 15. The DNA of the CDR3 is TGTGCCAGCATGGGGGGGGAGGGCCGGGCAATCAATGAGCAGTTCTTC. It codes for CASMGGEGRAINEQFF.

This CDR3 reads CASSLAGPRTGELFF. The CDR3 DNA sequence: TGCGCCAGCAGCCTAGCGGGGCCTCGCACCGGGGAGCTGTTTTTT. The chain has TRBV5-1 and TRBJ2-2; TRBD2 aligns across 9 bases. Trimming at V came to 4 bases and at J to 4 bases, leaving 5 bases not matched to a gene. Germline CDR1 and CDR2: SGHRS and YFSETQ. The CDR3 covers 15 residues.

The CDR3 coding sequence is TGCGCCAGCAGCCGCTCAGCGGGCACAGGCACAGATACGCAGTATTTT. Translation gives CASSRSAGTGTDTQYF. V gene TRBV5-1 combines with J gene TRBJ2-3; TRBD2 is a possible D gene (6 bases). The germline V gene has CDR1 SGHRS and CDR2 YFSETQ. The germline V and J ends were trimmed by 4 bases and 1 base, with 16 bases remaining between them. The CDR3 extends over 16 amino acids.

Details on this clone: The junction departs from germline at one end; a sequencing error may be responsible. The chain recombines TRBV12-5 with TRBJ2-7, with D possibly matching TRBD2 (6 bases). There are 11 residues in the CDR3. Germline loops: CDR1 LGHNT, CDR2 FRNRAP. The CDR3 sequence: CASVPPGVCRF. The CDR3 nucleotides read TGTGCTAGTGTCCCCCCGGGGGTATGTCGCTTC.

CDR3 sequence reads: CASSQLAGLGTDTQYF. CDR3 nucleotide sequence: TGCGCCAGCAGCCAACTAGCGGGTTTAGGCACAGATACGCAGTATTTT. This chain joins TRBV5-1 and TRBJ2-3, with TRBD2 matching over 9 bases. The V gene's germline CDR1 is SGHRS and CDR2 YFSETQ. This CDR3 comprises 16 residues. V trimming: 4 bases; J trimming: 1 base; junction bases outside the gene matches: 7.

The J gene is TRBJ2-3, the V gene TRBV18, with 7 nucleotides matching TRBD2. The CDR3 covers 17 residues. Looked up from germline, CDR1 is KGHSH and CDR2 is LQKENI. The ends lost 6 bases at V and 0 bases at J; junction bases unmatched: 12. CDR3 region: CASSQNPGLSSTDTQYF. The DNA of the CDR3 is TGTGCCAGCTCTCAGAACCCGGGACTATCTAGCACAGATACGCAGTATTTT. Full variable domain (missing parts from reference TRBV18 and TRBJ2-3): NAGVMQNPRHLVRRRGQEARLRCSPMKGHSHVYWYRQLPEEGLKFMVYLQKENIIDESGMPKERFSAEFPKEGPSILRIQQVVRGDSAAYFCASSQNPGLSSTDTQYFGPGTRLTVL.

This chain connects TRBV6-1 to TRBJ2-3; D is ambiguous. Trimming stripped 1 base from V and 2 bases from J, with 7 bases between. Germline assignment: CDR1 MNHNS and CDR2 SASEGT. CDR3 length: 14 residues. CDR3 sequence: CASSEGAHTDTQYF. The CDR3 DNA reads TGTGCCAGCAGTGAAGGGGCACACACAGATACGCAGTATTTT.

In nucleotides, the CDR3 is TGTGCCAGTAGGGATAGGGCAGAGGGAGATAGAAGGAGCAATCAGCCCCAGCATTTT. It is translated as CASRDRAEGDRRSNQPQHF. J is TRBJ1-5 and V is TRBV19; D gene uncertain. V was trimmed by 6 bases and J by 1 base, leaving 25 bases between them. Germline CDR1 and CDR2: LNHDA and SQIVND (reference sequence). This CDR3 region has 19 residues.

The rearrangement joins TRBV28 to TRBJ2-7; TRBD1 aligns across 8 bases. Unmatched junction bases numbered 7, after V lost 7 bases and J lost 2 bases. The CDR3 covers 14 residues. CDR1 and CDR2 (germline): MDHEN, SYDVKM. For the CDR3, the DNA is TGTGCCAGCAACCGACAGGGGTCCGCCTACGAGCAGTACTTC. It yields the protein CASNRQGSAYEQYF.

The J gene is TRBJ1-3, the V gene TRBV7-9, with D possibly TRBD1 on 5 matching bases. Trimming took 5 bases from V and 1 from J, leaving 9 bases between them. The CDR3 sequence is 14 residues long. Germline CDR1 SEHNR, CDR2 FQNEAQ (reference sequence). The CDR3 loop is CASSRGGSGNTIYF. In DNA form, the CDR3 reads TGTGCCAGCAGCCGCGGGGGATCTGGAAACACCATATATTTT.